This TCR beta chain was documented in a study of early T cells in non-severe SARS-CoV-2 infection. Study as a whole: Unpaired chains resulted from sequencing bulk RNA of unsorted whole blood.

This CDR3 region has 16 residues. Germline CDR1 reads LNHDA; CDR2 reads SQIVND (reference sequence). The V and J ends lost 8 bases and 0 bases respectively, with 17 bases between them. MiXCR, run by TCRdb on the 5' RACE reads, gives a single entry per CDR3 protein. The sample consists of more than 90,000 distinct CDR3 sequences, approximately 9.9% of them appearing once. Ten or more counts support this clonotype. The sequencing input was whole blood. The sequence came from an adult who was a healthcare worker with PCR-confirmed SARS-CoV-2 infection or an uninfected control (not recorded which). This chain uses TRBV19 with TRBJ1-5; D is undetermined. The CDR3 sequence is CASRRTHRNSNQPQHF. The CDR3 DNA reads TGTGCCAGTCGGAGGACCCATCGCAATAGCAATCAGCCCCAGCATTTT.